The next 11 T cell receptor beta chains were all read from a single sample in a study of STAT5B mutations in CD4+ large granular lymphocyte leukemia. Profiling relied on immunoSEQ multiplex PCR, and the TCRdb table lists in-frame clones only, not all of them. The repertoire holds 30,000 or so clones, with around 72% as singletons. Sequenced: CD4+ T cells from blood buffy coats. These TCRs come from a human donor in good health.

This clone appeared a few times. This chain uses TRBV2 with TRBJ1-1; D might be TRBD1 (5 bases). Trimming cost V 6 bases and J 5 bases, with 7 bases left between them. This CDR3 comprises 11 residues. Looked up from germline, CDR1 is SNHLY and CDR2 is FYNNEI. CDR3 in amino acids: CASRTVTEAFF. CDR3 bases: TGTGCCAGCAGGACAGTAACTGAAGCTTTCTTT. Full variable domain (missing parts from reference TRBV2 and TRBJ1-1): EPEVTQTPSHQVTQMGQEVILRCVPISNHLYFYWYRQILGQKVEFLVSFYNNEISEKSEIFDDQFSVERPDGSNFTLKIRSTKLEDSAMYFCASRTVTEAFFGQGTRLTVV.

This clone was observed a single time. This chain's CDR3 is CASSLWGQGLLRVSTEAFF. In nucleotides, the CDR3 is TGTGCCAGCAGTTTATGGGGACAGGGGCTATTACGGGTTAGCACTGAAGCTTTCTTT. The chain recombines TRBV28 with TRBJ1-1; TRBD1 matches at 10 bases. This CDR3 contains 19 residues. Germline values: CDR1 MDHEN, CDR2 SYDVKM. The ends lost 0 bases at V and 4 bases at J; junction bases unmatched: 14. Using reference TRBV28 and TRBJ1-1 for the parts outside the CDR3, the full variable domain is DVKVTQSSRYLVKRTGEKVFLECVQDMDHENMFWYRQDPGLGLRLIYFSYDVKMKEKGDIPEGYSVSREKKERFSLILESASTNQTSMYLCASSLWGQGLLRVSTEAFFGQGTRLTVV.

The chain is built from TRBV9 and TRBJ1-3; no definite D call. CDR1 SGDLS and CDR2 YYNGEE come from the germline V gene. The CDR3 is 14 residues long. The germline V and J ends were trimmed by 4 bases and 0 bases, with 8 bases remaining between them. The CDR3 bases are TGTGCCAGCAGCATAGACCCCTCTGGAAACACCATATATTTT. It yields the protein CASSIDPSGNTIYF.

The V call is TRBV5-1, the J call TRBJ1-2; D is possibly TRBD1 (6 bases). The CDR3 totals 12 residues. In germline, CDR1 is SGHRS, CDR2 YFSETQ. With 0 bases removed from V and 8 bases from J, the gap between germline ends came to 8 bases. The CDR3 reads CASSLEGEGYTF. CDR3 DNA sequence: TGCGCCAGCAGCTTGGAGGGGGAGGGCTACACCTTC. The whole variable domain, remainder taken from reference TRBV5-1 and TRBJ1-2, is KAGVTQTPRYLIKTRGQQVTLSCSPISGHRSVSWYQQTPGQGLQFLFEYFSETQRNKGNFPGRFSGRQFSNSRSEMNVSTLELGDSALYLCASSLEGEGYTFGSGTRLTVV.

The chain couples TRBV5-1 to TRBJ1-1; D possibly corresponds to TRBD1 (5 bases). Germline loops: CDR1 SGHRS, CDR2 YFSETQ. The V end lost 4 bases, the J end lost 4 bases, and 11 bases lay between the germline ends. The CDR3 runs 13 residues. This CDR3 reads CASSPQGATEAFF. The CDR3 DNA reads TGCGCCAGCAGCCCGCAGGGTGCCACTGAAGCTTTCTTT.

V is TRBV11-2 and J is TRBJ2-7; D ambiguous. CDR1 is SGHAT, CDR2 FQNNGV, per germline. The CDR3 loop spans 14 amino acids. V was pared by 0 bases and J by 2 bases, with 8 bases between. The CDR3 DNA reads TGTGCCAGCAGCTTAGACCCTGGACCCTACGAGCAGTACTTC. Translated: CASSLDPGPYEQYF.

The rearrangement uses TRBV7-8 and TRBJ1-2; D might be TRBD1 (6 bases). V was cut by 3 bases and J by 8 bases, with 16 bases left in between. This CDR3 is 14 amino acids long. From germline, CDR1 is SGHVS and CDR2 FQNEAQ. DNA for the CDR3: TGTGCCAGCAGCTTCACCGGGACACCAGAGGGCTACACCTTC. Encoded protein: CASSFTGTPEGYTF.

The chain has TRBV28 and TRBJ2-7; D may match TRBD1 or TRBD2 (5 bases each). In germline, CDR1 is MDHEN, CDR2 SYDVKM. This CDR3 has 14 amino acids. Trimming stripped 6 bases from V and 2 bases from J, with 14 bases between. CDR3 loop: CASSGWRTPYEQYV. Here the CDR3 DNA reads TGTGCCAGCAGCGGATGGAGGACACCCTACGAGCAGTACGTC.

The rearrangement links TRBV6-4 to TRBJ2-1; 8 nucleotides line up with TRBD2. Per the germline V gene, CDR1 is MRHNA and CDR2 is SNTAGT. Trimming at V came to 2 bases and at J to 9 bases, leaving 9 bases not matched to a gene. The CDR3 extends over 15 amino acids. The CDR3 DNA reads TGTGCCAGCAGTGACACCGGGAGGGGCACAACTGAGCAGTTCTTC. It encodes CASSDTGRGTTEQFF.

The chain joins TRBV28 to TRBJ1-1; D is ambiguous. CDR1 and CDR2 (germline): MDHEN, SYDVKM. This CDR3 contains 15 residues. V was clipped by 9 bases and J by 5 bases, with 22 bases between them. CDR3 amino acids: CARAGPGVGITEAFF. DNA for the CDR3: TGTGCCAGGGCAGGCCCTGGAGTAGGGATAACTGAAGCTTTCTTT.

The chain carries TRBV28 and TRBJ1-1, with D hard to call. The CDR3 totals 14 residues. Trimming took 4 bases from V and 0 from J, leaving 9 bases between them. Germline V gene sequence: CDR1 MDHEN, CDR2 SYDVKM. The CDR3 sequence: CASSSASLNTEAFF. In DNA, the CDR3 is TGTGCCAGCAGTTCCGCTTCCTTGAACACTGAAGCTTTCTTT.